This entry features one T cell receptor beta chain sequence. Its target is not known. This sample is drawn from a study of CXCR3-negative and CXCR3-positive naive CD8 T cells. Background on the study: Per-library TRB read counts averaged about 1.5 +/- 0.3 million, adding up to 120 million to 150 million in total. General study results and limits: Memory, not naive, CXCR3-negative and CXCR3-positive cells differed in TRBV-TRBJ usage. Surface CD5 was comparable between naive subsets; TCR strength was inferred from TRB CDR3 properties. Partly lower CXCR3 expression followed cryopreservation, and most assays relied on fresh PBMCs. The study found more hydrophobic TRB CDR3s in CXCR3-positive naive cells than in CXCR3-negative naive cells.

The authors made the TRB cDNA libraries by 5' RACE using UMI labels. No DNA is given; TCRdb re-called the 5' RACE reads and lists each CDR3 protein once. The table lists 120,000 to 150,000 distinct CDR3 sequences. Germline V gene data show CDR1 as SGHTA and CDR2 as FQGNSA. The CDR3 spans 17 residues. Source material: naive CXCR3+ CD8+ T cells from blood. Subset here: CD45RO-CCR7+CD27+CD95- naive CD8+ T cells expressing CXCR3 (TNR3+). The chain uses TRBV7-2 and TRBJ1-5; the D call of TRBD1 rests on TCRdb alone, since no DNA is present to check it. The origin of this receptor is a human donor in good health. Some clones in this sample may be carry-over from other donors' samples. CDR3 loop: CASSLLLGPGGNQPQHF.